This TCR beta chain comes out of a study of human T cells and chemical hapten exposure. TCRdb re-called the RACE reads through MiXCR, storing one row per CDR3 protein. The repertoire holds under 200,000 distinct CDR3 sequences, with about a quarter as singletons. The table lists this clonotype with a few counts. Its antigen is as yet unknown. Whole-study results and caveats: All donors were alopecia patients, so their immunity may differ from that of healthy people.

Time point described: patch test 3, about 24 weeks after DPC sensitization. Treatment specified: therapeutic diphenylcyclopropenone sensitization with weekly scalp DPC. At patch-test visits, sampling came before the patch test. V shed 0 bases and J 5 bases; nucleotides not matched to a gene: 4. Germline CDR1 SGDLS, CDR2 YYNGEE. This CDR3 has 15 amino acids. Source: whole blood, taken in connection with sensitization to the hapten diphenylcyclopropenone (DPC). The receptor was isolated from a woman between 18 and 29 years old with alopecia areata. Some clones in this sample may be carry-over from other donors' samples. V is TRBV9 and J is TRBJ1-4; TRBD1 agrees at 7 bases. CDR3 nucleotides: TGTGCCAGCAGCGTAGGACAGGGAGGGAATGAAAAACTGTTTTTT. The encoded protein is CASSVGQGGNEKLFF.